This TCR beta chain was identified during a study of T cell responses to AZD1222 COVID-19 vaccine. Details on this clone: Antigen: not known.

General study results and limits: Baseline antibody screening turned up just 6 or 7 seropositive AZD1222 recipients.

Profiled with immunoSEQ multiplex PCR; TCRdb holds only in-frame clones, not every one. Of 120,000 or so clones listed, approximately 92% are singletons. Germline CDR1 SNHLY, CDR2 FYNNEI. With V trimmed by 10 bases and J by 8 bases, 8 bases remained unmatched. CDR3 length: 13 amino acids. The clonotype originates from an adult who received the MenACWY meningococcal vaccine as a control. The V call is TRBV2, the J call TRBJ1-4; TRBD1 matches at 9 bases. The source was peripheral blood, collected 28 days after the second dose of the MenACWY control vaccine. This CDR3 reads CAITGTGLEKLFF. CDR3 bases: TGTGCCATCACCGGGACAGGGCTGGAAAAACTGTTTTTT.